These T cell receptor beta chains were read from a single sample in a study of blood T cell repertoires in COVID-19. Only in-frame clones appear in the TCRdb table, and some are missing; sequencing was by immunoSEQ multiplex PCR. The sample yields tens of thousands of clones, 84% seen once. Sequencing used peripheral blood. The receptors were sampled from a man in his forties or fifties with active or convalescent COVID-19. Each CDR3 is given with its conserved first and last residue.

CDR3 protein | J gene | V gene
CATSRGGAGHTDTQYF | TRBJ2-3 | TRBV15
CASSSPGSSYNEQFF | TRBJ2-1 | TRBV27
CASSEDGDSLAKNIQYF | TRBJ2-4 | TRBV2
CASSASKESFVGELFF | TRBJ2-2 | TRBV19
CASSDSYRTKNEQFF | TRBJ2-1 | TRBV6-4
CASGSGQGSSNQPQHF | TRBJ1-5 | TRBV12-5
CASSLYLRETQYF | TRBJ2-5 | TRBV7-6
CASSLAWGGLSSGNTIYF | TRBJ1-3 | TRBV5-1
CAIGYRGEGNEKLFF | TRBJ1-4 | TRBV10-3
CASKKTGQNSPLHF | TRBJ1-6 | TRBV11-2
CASTPRGGGSLEQYF | TRBJ2-7 | TRBV7-9
CASSLMTARTDTQYF | TRBJ2-3 | TRBV7-2
CASRPGQGYGYTF | TRBJ1-2 | TRBV7-3
CASSNTDRGDLYGYTF | TRBJ1-2 | TRBV5-4
CASSLQKEKLFF | TRBJ1-4 | TRBV7-8
CASTQRGQGASEAFF | TRBJ1-1 | TRBV27
CARGSGGAGNEQFF | TRBJ2-1 | TRBV2
CASSPTGTEQYF | TRBJ2-7 | TRBV18
CASSPTRGFNYGYTF | TRBJ1-2 | TRBV7-9
CASSAGQRSQETQYF | TRBJ2-5 | TRBV9
CASSESYEQYF | NA | TRBV10-1
CASKSPGTGFYNEQFF | TRBJ2-1 | TRBV27
CASSLTGKWETEAFF | TRBJ1-1 | TRBV5-1
CASSRADTTGNQPQHF | TRBJ1-5 | TRBV18
CASSSTRDSSYEQYF | TRBJ2-7 | TRBV5-1
CATSRDYPQPQHF | TRBJ1-5 | TRBV15
CASSLGRGGLNEQFF | TRBJ2-1 | TRBV27
CASSSKGVSPLHF | TRBJ1-6 | TRBV11-2
CASSSSPGQGRQPQHF | TRBJ1-5 | TRBV27
CASSGGGQGADSPLHF | TRBJ1-6 | TRBV7-9
CASSHPPGVHVTQYF | TRBJ2-5 | TRBV11-2
CASSGAGYGYTF | TRBJ1-2 | TRBV25-1
CASSVSGTGRNEQFF | TRBJ2-1 | TRBV13
CASSSRGINTEAFF | TRBJ1-1 | TRBV3-1/TRBV3-2
CAGRGQGALNYNSPLHF | TRBJ1-6 | TRBV2
CASSLQHRDSSYGYTF | TRBJ1-2 | TRBV5-6
CASSVTGGGSPLHF | TRBJ1-6 | TRBV9
CASSFELNTGELFF | TRBJ2-2 | TRBV5-1
CASSRQVSYEQYF | TRBJ2-7 | TRBV7-8
CASSTQVNTEAFF | TRBJ1-1 | TRBV19
CASSFWASGSTDTQYF | TRBJ2-3 | TRBV7-2
CASSLDFGHLNTEAFF | TRBJ1-1 | TRBV7-6
CSVAQDSGNTIYF | TRBJ1-3 | TRBV29-1
CASSSGAGPGVETQYF | TRBJ2-5 | TRBV7-6
CASSGTDNYGYTF | TRBJ1-2 | TRBV9
CASRAGGLGADTQYF | TRBJ2-3 | TRBV5-1
CASSRRDTNEQFF | TRBJ2-1 | TRBV7-2
CASSDDRGYSPLHF | TRBJ1-6 | TRBV6-1
CASSLETAGFGGYTF | TRBJ1-2 | TRBV7-9
CASSLNPNREIYGYTF | TRBJ1-2 | TRBV18
CASSESLQGSYEQYF | TRBJ2-7 | TRBV6-1